This T cell receptor beta chain was recovered during a study of response to subunit inactivated influenza vaccine. TCRdb re-derived calls from the RT-PCR reads in MiXCR, one entry per CDR3 protein. The sample holds 450,000 to 600,000 distinct CDR3 sequences, about 7.6% seen once. This clonotype was found many times. Its specificity is not known. Findings and caveats of the study: New T cells are recruited in small numbers by each seasonal influenza vaccination, according to the authors' suggestion.

V dropped 5 bases and J dropped 6; count of bases not matched to a gene: 9. From germline, CDR1 is SGHRS and CDR2 YFSETQ. This CDR3 contains 14 residues. The clonotype comes from a man between 45 and 75 years old who received an inactivated influenza vaccine. The material sequenced was PBMCs from blood, taken around 25 months after vaccination. The rearrangement links TRBV5-1 to TRBJ2-7; 9 bases are shared with TRBD2. The CDR3 region has the DNA TGCGCCAGCAGAAAGCGGGGGGCTTCCGGCGAGCAGTACTTC. Protein sequence: CASRKRGASGEQYF. Based on the CDR3 plus reference TRBV5-1 and TRBJ2-7, the full variable domain is KAGVTQTPRYLIKTRGQQVTLSCSPISGHRSVSWYQQTPGQGLQFLFEYFSETQRNKGNFPGRFSGRQFSNSRSEMNVSTLELGDSALYLCASRKRGASGEQYFGPGTRLTVT.